This T cell receptor (beta chain) was sequenced during a study of blood T cell repertoires in COVID-19. Germline values: CDR1 SGHRS, CDR2 YFSETQ. V gave up 0 bases and J gave up 6 bases, with 5 bases separating them. The CDR3 runs to 12 residues. The authors' processing: Reference gene primers were amplified, and this amplification served to estimate nucleated cell counts. The data were produced by immunoSEQ multiplex PCR, yet TCRdb's version contains in-frame clones alone and is incomplete. The V and J calls and clone size come from that table; D and trimming were worked out from the DNA. This table holds some 420,000 clones, 75% to 90% found once. Clinical history reported by participants formed the basis on which cohorts were assigned. Before being deemed recovered, Cohort 3 donors had two negative PCRs, clearance, or symptom resolution.

The specimen sequenced was PBMCs or T cells enriched from blood (not recorded which). The receptor's source is a man aged 25 to 40 who had recovered from COVID-19. This rearrangement joins TRBV5-1 to TRBJ2-3; D is possibly TRBD1 (5 bases). The CDR3 protein is CASSLEGDTQYF. CDR3 DNA sequence: TGCGCCAGCAGCTTGGAGGGGGATACGCAGTATTTT.